The T cell receptor beta chain under discussion was sequenced for a study of blood T cells in healthy people across ages. The wider study: Template switching captured about one barcoded beta molecule per two T cells. General observations from the study: With unsorted PBMCs, a conclusive comparison of naive versus antigen-experienced cells was not possible.

Peripheral blood samples of roughly 10 milliliters were drawn from each donor. With a J-beta primer mix and a sample-barcoded 5' primer, a second PCR ran about 7 to 11 cycles. TCRdb re-derived calls from the 5' RACE reads in MiXCR, one entry per CDR3 protein. The table has about 1.7 million distinct CDR3 sequences, roughly 27% seen once. With respect to this clonotype: Antigen specificity is unknown. This may be a read error: a much more frequent sequence differs by one nucleotide.

Sequencing was done on a sample of blood. The TCR originated in a woman between 25 and 40 years old in good health.

This chain's CDR3 is CASSYLQGGYGYIF. The DNA of the CDR3 is TGTGCCAGCAGTTACTTACAGGGTGGCTATGGCTACATCTTC. This sequence joins TRBV6-5 and TRBJ1-2; TRBD1 is a possible D gene (6 bases). CDR1 MNHEY and CDR2 SVGAGI come from the germline V gene. This CDR3 spans 14 amino acids.